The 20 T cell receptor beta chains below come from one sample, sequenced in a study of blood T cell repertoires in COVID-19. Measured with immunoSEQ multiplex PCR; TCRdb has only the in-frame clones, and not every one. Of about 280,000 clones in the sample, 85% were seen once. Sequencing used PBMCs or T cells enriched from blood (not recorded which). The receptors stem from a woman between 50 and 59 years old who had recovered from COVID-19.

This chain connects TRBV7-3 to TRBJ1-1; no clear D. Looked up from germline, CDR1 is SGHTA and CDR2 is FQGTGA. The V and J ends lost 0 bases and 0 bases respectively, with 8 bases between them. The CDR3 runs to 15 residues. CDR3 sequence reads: CASSLTATMNTEAFF. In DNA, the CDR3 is TGTGCCAGCAGCTTAACGGCCACAATGAACACTGAAGCTTTCTTT.

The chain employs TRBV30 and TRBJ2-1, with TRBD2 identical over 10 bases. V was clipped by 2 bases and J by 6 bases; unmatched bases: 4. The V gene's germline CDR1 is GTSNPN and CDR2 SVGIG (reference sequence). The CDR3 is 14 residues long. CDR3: CAWSSGRATNEQFF. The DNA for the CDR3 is TGTGCCTGGAGTAGCGGGAGGGCCACCAATGAGCAGTTCTTC.

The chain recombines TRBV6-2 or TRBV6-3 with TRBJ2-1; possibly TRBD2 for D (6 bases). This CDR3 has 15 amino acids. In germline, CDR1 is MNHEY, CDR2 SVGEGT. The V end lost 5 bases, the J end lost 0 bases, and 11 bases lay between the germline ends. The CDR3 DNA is TGTGCCAGCAGTCGCCTAGCGAACTCCTACAATGAGCAGTTCTTC. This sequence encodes CASSRLANSYNEQFF.

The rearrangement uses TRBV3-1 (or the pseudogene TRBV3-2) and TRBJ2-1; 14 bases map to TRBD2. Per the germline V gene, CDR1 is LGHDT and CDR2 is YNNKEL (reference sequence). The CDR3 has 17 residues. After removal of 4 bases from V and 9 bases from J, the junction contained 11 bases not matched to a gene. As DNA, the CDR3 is TGTGCCAGCAGCCGCCGTGGGACTAGCGGGGGTGGGGGTGAGCAGTTCTTC. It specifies CASSRRGTSGGGGEQFF.

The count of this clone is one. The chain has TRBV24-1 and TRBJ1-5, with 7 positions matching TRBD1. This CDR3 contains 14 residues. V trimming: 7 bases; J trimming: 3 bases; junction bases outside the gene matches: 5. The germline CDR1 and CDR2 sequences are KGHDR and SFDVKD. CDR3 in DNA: TGTGCCACCAGCGAAACAGGGGACAATCAGCCCCAGCATTTT. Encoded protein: CATSETGDNQPQHF.

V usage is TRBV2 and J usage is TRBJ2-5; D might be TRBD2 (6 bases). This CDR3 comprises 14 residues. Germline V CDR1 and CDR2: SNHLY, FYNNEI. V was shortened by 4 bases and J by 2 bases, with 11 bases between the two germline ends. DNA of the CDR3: TGTGCCAGCAGTGCGTTGGGGGGACAAGAGACCCAGTACTTC. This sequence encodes CASSALGGQETQYF.

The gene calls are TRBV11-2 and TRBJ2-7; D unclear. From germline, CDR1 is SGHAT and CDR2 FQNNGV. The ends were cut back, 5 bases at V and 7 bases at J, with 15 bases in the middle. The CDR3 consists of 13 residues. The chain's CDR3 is CASSNTPYSEQYF. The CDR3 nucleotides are TGTGCCAGCAGCAATACTCCGTACTCTGAGCAGTACTTC. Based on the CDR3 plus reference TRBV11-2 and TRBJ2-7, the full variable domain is EAGVAQSPRYKIIEKRQSVAFWCNPISGHATLYWYQQILGQGPKLLIQFQNNGVVDDSQLPKDRFSAERLKGVDSTLKIQPAKLEDSAVYLCASSNTPYSEQYFGPGTRLTVT.

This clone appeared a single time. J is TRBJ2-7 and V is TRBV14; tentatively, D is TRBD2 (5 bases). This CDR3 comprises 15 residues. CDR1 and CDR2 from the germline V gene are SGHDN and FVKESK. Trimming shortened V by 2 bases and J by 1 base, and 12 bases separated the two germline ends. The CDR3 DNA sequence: TGTGCCAGCAGCCAATGGAGGACTGTTTCCTACGAGCAGTACTTC. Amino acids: CASSQWRTVSYEQYF.

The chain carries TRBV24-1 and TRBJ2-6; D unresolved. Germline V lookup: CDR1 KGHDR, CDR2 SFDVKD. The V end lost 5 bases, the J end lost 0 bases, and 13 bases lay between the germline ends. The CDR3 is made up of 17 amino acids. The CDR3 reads CATSGAGPYSGANVLTF. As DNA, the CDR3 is TGTGCCACCAGTGGGGCAGGTCCTTACTCTGGGGCCAACGTCCTGACTTTC.

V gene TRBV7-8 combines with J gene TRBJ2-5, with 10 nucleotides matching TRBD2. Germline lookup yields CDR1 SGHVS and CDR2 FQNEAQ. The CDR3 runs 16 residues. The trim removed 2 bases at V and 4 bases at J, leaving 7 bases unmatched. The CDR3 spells CASSLMTSGGGETQYF. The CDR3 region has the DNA TGTGCCAGCAGCTTAATGACAAGCGGGGGGGGAGAGACCCAGTACTTC.

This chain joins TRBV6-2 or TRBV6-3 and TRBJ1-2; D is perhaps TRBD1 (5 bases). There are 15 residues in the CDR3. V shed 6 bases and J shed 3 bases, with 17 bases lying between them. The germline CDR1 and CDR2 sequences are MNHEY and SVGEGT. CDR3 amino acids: CASSPQGISYYGYTF. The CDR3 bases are TGTGCCAGCAGCCCTCAGGGAATATCATACTATGGCTACACCTTC.

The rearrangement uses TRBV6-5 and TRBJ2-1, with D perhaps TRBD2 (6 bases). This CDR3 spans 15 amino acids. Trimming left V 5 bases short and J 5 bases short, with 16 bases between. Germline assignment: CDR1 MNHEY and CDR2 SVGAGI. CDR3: CASSTPGGRNNEQFF. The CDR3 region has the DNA TGTGCCAGCAGTACCCCCGGGGGACGGAACAATGAGCAGTTCTTC.

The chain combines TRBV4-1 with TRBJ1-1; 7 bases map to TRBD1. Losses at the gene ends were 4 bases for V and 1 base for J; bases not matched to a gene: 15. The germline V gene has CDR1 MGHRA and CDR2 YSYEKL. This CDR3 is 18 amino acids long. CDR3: CASSRPTLWGTANTEAFF. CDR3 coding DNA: TGCGCCAGCAGCCGCCCCACCCTTTGGGGGACAGCGAACACTGAAGCTTTCTTT.

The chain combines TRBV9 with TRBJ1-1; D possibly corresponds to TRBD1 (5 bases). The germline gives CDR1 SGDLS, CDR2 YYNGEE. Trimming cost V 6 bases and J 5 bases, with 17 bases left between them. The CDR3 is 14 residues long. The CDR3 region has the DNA TGTGCCAGCAACCCGGGGGGGATGGGGACTGAAGCTTTCTTT. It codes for CASNPGGMGTEAFF.

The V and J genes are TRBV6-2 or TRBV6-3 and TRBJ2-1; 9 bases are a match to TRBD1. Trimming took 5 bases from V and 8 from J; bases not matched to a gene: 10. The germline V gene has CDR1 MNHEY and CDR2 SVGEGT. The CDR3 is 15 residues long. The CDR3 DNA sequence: TGTGCCAGCAGTCCCACGGACAGGGGTTACGATGAGCAGTTCTTC. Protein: CASSPTDRGYDEQFF.

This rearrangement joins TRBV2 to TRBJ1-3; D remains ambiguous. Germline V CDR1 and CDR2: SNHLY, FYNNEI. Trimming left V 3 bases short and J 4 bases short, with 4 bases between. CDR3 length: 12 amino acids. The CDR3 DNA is TGTGCCAGCAGTGACGGGGGAAACACCATATATTTT. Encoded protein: CASSDGGNTIYF.

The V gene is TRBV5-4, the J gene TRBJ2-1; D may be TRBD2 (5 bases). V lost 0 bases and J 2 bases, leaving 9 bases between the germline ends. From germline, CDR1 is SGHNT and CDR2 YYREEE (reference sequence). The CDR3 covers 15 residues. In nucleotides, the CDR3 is TGTGCCAGCAGCTTGGCCAGAGCGGCCTACAATGAGCAGTTCTTC. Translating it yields CASSLARAAYNEQFF.

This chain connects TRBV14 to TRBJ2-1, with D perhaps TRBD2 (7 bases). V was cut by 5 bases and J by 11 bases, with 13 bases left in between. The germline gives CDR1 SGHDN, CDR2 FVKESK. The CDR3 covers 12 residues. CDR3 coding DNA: TGTGCCAGCAGCGAAGCGGGACAAAAGCAGTTCTTC. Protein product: CASSEAGQKQFF.

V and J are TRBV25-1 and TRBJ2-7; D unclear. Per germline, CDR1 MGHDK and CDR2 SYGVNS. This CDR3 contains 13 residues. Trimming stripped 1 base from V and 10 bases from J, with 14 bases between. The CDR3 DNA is TGTGCCAGCAGTGAATTGGAGTTTTCCCTACAGTACTTC. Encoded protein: CASSELEFSLQYF.

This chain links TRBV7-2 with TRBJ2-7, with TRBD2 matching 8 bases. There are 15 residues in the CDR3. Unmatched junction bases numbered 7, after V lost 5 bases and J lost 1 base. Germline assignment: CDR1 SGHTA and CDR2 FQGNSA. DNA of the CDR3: TGTGCCAGCAGCCCAGGCGCGGGGGGATCCTACGAGCAGTACTTC. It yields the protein CASSPGAGGSYEQYF.